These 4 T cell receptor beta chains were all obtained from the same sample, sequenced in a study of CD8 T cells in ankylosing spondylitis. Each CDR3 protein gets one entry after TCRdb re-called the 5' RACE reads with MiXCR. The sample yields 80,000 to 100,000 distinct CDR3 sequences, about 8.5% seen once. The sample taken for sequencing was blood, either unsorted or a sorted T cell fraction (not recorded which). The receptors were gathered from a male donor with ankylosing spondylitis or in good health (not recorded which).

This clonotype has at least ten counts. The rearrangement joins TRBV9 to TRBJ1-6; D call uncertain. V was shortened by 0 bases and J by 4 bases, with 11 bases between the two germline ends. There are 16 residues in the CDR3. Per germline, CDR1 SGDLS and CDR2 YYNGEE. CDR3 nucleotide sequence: TGTGCCAGCAGCGTAGGGGAGTTCCCATATAATTCACCCCTCCACTTT. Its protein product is CASSVGEFPYNSPLHF.

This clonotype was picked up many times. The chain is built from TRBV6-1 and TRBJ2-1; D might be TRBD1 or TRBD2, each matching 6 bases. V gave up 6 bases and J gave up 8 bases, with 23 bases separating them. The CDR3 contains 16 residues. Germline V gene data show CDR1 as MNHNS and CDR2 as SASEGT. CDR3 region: CASRPVGGRFFDEQFF. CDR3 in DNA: TGTGCCAGCAGACCCGTTGGGGGGCGGTTTTTCGATGAGCAGTTCTTC.

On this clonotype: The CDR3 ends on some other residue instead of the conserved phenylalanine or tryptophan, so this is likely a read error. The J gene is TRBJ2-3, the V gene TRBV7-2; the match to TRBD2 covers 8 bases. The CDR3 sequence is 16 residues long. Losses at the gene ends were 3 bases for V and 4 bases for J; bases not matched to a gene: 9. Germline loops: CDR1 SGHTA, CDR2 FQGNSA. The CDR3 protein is CASSFLSGSIADTQYL. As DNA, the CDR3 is TGTGCCAGCAGCTTTTTAAGCGGGAGTATCGCAGATACGCAGTATTTG.

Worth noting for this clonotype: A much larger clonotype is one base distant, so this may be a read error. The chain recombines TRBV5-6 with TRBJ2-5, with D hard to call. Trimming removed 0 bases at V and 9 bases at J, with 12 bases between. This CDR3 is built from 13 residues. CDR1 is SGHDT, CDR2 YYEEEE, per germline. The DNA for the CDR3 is TGTGCCAGCAGCTTGGTAGCTTTTGAGGCCCAGTACTTC. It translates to CASSLVAFEAQYF.